This is a list of T cell receptor beta chains from one sample in a study of neurological immune-mediated disorders. TCRdb reprocessed the 5' RACE reads with MiXCR, giving one entry per CDR3 protein. The data hold 45,000 to 65,000 distinct CDR3 sequences, with approximately 9.2% observed a single time. Sequencing was done on a sample of PBMCs. These receptors were obtained from a woman in her forties in good health. The CDR3 runs from the conserved cysteine through the conserved F or W. The D gene is left open where the match is weak. Size tells how often a clone was seen (once, few, many) or the class of an expanded clone, and some rows leave it out.

TRBJ1-1,TRBD1,many,TRBV25-1,TGTGCCAGCAGTGAAGCCAGGGGGGTAGTCACTGAAGCTTTCTTT,CASSEARGVVTEAFF
TRBJ1-4,-,many,TRBV3-1,TGTGCCAGCAGCCGAAAAGGAGCGTTGGGTGAAAAACTGTTTTTT,CASSRKGALGEKLFF
TRBJ2-1,TRBD1,-,TRBV29-1,TGCAGCGTCACAGGGGACCACAATGAGCAGTTCTTC,CSVTGDHNEQFF
TRBJ1-1,-,-,TRBV18,TGTGCCAGCTCACTAGTAGTCGACACTGAAGCTTTCTTT,CASSLVVDTEAFF
TRBJ2-7,-,few,TRBV7-3,TGTGCCAGCAGCTCCTCGGGGGCGCGTGAGCAGTACTTC,CASSSSGAREQYF
TRBJ2-5,-,many,TRBV4-2,TGTGCCAGCAGCCCCGGGCCGTCGGAGACCCAGTACTTC,CASSPGPSETQYF
TRBJ1-5,TRBD1,few,TRBV30,TGTGCCTGGAGTGTGATGACAGGGCAACAGCCCCAGCATTTT,CAWSVMTGQQPQHF
TRBJ2-3,-,-,TRBV7-7,TGTGCCAGCAGCGCCGTCTACACAGATACGCAGTATTTT,CASSAVYTDTQYF
TRBJ1-1,TRBD1,many,TRBV25-1,TGTGCCAGCAGTGAATGGCCCCGGGACAGGGCGCTAACTTTCTTT,CASSEWPRDRALTFF
TRBJ2-1,TRBD1,-,TRBV27,TGTGCCAGCAGTTTCGTGACATTGGACAGGGAAGTCGGCGATGAGCAGTTCTTC,CASSFVTLDREVGDEQFF
TRBJ2-7,-,many,TRBV3-1,TGTGCCAGCAGCCAAGGATCGTACGAGCAGTACTTC,CASSQGSYEQYF
TRBJ2-3,-,many,TRBV12-3/TRBV12-4,TGTGCCAGCAGTTTAGAGGGTTTGTCAGATACGCAGTATTTT,CASSLEGLSDTQYF
TRBJ1-2,-,many,TRBV29-1,TGCAGCGTTAGGGGGGAGGCTACAGGTCATGGCTACACCTTC,CSVRGEATGHGYTF
TRBJ2-7,-,-,TRBV18,TGTGCCAGCTCACCCGGGACCGCCTCCTACGAGCAGTACTTC,CASSPGTASYEQYF
TRBJ2-7,-,-,TRBV5-5,TGTGCCAGCAGCCAGAGGAATTCTTACGAGCGGTACTTC,CASSQRNSYERYF
TRBJ2-7,TRBD1,many,TRBV5-1,TGCGCCAGCAGCTCGACAGGGGGGTCCTTGGAGCAGTACTTC,CASSSTGGSLEQYF
TRBJ2-2,TRBD1,many,TRBV5-1,TGCGCCAGCAGCTTGGGGAGTGGGACAGGAAAACCCGGGGAGCTGTTTTTT,CASSLGSGTGKPGELFF
TRBJ2-1,-,many,TRBV7-3,TGTGCCAGCAGCGATGGACTTGGTGAGCAGTTCTTC,CASSDGLGEQFF
TRBJ2-7,-,many,TRBV4-3,TGCGCCAGCAGCCAGGTTGCTGGGACCGAGCAGTACTTC,CASSQVAGTEQYF
TRBJ2-7,-,many,TRBV7-2,TGTGCCAGCAGCCTACGGTCGGATATTAGCTCCTACGAGCAGTACTTC,CASSLRSDISSYEQYF
TRBJ2-1,-,many,TRBV5-1,TGCGCCAGCAGCTTGGGCTCTCGGACAGCGACTCGGGATGAGCAGTTCTTC,CASSLGSRTATRDEQFF
TRBJ1-1,TRBD1,many,TRBV20-1,TGCAGTGTCTCACGTACGGACAGGGTGGAAGCTTTCTTT,CSVSRTDRVEAFF
TRBJ2-1,TRBD2,many,TRBV20-1,TGCAGTGCTATAGCGGGGGTCTACAATGAGCAGTTCTTC,CSAIAGVYNEQFF
TRBJ1-2,-,many,TRBV20-1,TGCAGTGCTAGTGGGGGGGAGGGCTATGGCTACACCTTC,CSASGGEGYGYTF
TRBJ2-2,TRBD2,many,TRBV5-1,TGCGCCAGCAGCCCCGCCCGGACTAGCGGGGGCTCCGGGGAGCTGTTTTTT,CASSPARTSGGSGELFF
TRBJ2-7,TRBD1,-,TRBV18,TGTGCCAGCTCCCTTACGCTGACACAGGGGGCGAACGAGCAGTACTTC,CASSLTLTQGANEQYF
TRBJ1-6,TRBD1,many,TRBV19,TGTGCCAGTACCGCGGCCCCGACAGGGCGGAATTCACCCCTCCACTTT,CASTAAPTGRNSPLHF